This TCR beta chain was sequenced for a study of blood T cell repertoires in COVID-19. Trimming took 7 bases from V and 4 from J; bases not matched to a gene: 5. Per the germline V gene, CDR1 is MDHEN and CDR2 is SYDVKM. The CDR3 extends over 14 amino acids. Only in-frame clones appear in the TCRdb table, and some are missing; sequencing was by immunoSEQ multiplex PCR. The sample holds around 430,000 clones, 87% seen once. The sequencing input was PBMCs or T cells enriched from blood (not recorded which). This chain links TRBV28 with TRBJ1-5, with 9 bases that match TRBD1. The clonotype comes from a woman in her forties or fifties who had recovered from COVID-19. In DNA form, the CDR3 reads TGTGCCAGCATCCGACAGGGGGGGAATCAGCCCCAGCATTTT. It is translated as CASIRQGGNQPQHF.